The clone carrying this T cell receptor (beta chain) was recorded many times. Its cognate antigen is unknown. The data were obtained in a study of T cells after yellow fever vaccination. The study's findings and limits: Among all clonotypes, a small share was observed in both CD4 and CD8 compartments. Detected again after the booster were most primary-vaccination clones, at 95% to 98% CD4 and nearly 90% CD8.

Each CDR3 protein gets one entry after TCRdb re-called the 5' RACE reads with MiXCR. Counted here are approximately 610,000 distinct CDR3 sequences, 17% occurring once; the ten biggest clones make up approximately 15%. Trimming removed 5 bases from V and 6 bases from J, with 7 bases in between. The length of the CDR3 is 12 residues. The germline V gene encodes CDR1 KGHDR and CDR2 SFDVKD. V gene TRBV24-1 combines with J gene TRBJ2-1, with D uncertain. Here the sequenced sample was PBMCs, taken 5 days after the first yellow fever vaccination. This receptor was identified in a man aged 18-30 years who received the YFV17D yellow fever vaccine. CDR3 in amino acids: CATSGYGNEQFF. The CDR3 DNA sequence: TGTGCCACCAGTGGATACGGCAATGAGCAGTTCTTC.